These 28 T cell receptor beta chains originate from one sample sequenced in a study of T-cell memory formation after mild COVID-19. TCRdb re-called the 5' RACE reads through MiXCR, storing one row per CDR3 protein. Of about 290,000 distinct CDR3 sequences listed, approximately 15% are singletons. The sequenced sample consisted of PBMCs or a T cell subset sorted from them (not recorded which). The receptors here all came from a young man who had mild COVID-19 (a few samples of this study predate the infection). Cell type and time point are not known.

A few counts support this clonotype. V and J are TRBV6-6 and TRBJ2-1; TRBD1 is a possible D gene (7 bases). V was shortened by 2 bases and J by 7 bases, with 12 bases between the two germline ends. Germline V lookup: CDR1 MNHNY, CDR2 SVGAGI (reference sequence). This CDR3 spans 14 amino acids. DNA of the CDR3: TGTGCCAGCAGTTACGCGGGACAGTTTAATGAGCAGTTCTTC. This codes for CASSYAGQFNEQFF.

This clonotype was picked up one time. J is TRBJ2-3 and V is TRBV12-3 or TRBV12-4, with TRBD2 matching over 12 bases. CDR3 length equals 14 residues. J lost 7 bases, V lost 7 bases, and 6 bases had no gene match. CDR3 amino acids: CASTDLAGGNTQYF. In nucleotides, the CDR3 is TGTGCCAGCACCGATCTAGCGGGGGGGAATACGCAGTATTTT.

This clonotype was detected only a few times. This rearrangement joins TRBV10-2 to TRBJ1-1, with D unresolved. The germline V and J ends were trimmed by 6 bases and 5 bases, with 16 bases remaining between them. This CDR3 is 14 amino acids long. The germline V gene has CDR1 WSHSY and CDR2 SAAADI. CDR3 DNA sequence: TGCGCCAGCAGCGACGAGTTCGGGGAAACTGAAGCTTTCTTT. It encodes CASSDEFGETEAFF.

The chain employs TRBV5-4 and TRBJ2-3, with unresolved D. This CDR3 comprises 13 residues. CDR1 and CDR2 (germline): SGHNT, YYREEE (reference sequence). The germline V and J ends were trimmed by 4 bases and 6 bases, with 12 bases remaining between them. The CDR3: CASSPNPADTQYF. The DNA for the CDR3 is TGTGCCAGCAGCCCCAATCCCGCGGATACGCAGTATTTT. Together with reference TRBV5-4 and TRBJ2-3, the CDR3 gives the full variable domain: ETGVTQSPTHLIKTRGQQVTLRCSSQSGHNTVSWYQQALGQGPQFIFQYYREEENGRGNFPPRFSGLQFPNYSSELNVNALELDDSALYLCASSPNPADTQYFGPGTRLTVL.

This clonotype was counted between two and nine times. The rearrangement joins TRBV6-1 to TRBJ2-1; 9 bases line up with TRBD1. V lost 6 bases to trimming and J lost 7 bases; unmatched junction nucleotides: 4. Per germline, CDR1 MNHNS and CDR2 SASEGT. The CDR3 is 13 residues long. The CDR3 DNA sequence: TGTGCCAGCAGGGGGACAGGGCGGAATGAGCAGTTCTTC. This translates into CASRGTGRNEQFF.

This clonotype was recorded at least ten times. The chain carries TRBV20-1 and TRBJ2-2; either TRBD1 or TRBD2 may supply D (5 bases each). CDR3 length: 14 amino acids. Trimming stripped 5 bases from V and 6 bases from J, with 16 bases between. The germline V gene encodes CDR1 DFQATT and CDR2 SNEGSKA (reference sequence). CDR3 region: CSAGGPAGPGELFF. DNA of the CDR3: TGCAGTGCTGGGGGTCCCGCCGGCCCCGGGGAGCTGTTTTTT.

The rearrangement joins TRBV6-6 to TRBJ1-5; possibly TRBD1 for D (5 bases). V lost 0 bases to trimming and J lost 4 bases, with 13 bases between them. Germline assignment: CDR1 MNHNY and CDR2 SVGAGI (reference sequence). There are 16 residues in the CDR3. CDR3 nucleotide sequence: TGTGCCAGCAGTTACTCCGGGACGCGGCTAAATCAGCCCCAGCATTTT. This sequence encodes CASSYSGTRLNQPQHF.

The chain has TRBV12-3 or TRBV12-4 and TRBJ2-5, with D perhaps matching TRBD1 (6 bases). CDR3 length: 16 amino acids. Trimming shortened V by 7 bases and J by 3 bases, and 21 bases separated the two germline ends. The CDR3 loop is CASTGTLTGIEETQYF. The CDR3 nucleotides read TGTGCCAGCACCGGAACTTTAACAGGGATCGAAGAGACCCAGTACTTC.

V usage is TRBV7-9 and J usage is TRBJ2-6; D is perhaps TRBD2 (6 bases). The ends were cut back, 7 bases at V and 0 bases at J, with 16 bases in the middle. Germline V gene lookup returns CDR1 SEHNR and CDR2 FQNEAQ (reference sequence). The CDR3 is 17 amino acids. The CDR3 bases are TGTGCCAGCACCCCGGGAGCCGGACGCTCTGGGGCCAACGTCCTGACTTTC. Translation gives CASTPGAGRSGANVLTF. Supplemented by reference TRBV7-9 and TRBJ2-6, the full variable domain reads DTGVSQNPRHKITKRGQNVTFRCDPISEHNRLYWYRQTLGQGPEFLTYFQNEAQLEKSRLLSDRFSAERPKGSFSTLEIQRTEQGDSAMYLCASTPGAGRSGANVLTFGAGSRLTVL.

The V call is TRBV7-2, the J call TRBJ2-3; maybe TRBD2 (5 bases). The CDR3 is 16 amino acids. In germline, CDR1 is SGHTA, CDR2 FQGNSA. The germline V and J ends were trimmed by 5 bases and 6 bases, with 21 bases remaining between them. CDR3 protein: CASSALTNRGVDTQYF. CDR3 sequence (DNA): TGTGCCAGCAGCGCTCTCACTAATCGGGGAGTGGATACGCAGTATTTT. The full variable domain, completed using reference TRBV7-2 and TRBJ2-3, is GAGVSQSPSNKVTEKGKDVELRCDPISGHTALYWYRQSLGQGLEFLIYFQGNSAPDKSGLPSDRFSAERTGGSVSTLTIQRTQQEDSAVYLCASSALTNRGVDTQYFGPGTRLTVL.

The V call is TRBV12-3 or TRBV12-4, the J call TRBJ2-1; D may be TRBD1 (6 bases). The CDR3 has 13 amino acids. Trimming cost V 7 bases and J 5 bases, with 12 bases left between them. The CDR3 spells CASTSDRDNEQFF. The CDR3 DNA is TGTGCCAGCACCTCGGACAGAGACAATGAGCAGTTCTTC.

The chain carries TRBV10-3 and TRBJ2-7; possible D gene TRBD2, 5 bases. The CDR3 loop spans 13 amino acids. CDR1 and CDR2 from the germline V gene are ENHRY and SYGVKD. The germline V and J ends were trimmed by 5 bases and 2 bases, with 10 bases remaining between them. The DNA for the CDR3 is TGTGCCATCAGTCCACAGCGGACCTACGAGCAGTACTTC. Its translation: CAISPQRTYEQYF.

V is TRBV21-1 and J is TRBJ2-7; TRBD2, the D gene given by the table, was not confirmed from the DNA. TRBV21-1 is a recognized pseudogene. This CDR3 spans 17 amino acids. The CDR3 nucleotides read TGTGCCAGCAGCAAAGCGCTGGGGGCTAGCGGGGGGTACGAGCAGTACGTC. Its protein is CASSKALGASGGYEQYV.

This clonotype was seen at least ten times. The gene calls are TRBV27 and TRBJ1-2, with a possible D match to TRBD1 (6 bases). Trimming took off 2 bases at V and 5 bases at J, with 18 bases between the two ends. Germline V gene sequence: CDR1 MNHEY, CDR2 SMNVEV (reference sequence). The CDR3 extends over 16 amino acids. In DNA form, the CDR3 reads TGTGCCAGCAGTTTAAGGCCCGGCCAGGGGTGGTATGGCTACACCTTC. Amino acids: CASSLRPGQGWYGYTF.

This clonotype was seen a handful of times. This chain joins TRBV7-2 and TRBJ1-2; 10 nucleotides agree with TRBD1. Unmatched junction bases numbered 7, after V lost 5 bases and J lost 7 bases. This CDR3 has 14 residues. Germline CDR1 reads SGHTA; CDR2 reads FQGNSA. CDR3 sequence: CASSPDRGHSGYTF. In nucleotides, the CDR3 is TGTGCCAGCAGCCCCGACAGGGGGCACAGTGGCTACACCTTC.

In DNA, the CDR3 is TGTGCCAGCAGTGGCCCTGCCAAAAACATTCAGTACTTC. Its protein product is CASSGPAKNIQYF. The chain couples TRBV6-5 to TRBJ2-4; D not resolved. This CDR3 spans 13 amino acids. Per the germline V gene, CDR1 is MNHEY and CDR2 is SVGAGI. V gave up 5 bases and J gave up 1 base, with 6 bases separating them.

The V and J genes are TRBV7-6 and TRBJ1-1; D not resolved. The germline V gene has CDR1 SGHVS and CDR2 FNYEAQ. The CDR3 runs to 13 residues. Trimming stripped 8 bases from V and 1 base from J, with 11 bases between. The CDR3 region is CASSRNGNTEAFF. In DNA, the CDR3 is TGTGCCAGCTCGCGGAACGGGAACACTGAAGCTTTCTTT.

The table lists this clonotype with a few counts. The CDR3 reads CASSPGVSQETQYF. In DNA, the CDR3 is TGTGCCAGCAGCCCAGGGGTGAGCCAAGAGACCCAGTACTTC. J is TRBJ2-5 and V is TRBV9; TRBD1 might be the D (6 bases). This CDR3 region has 14 residues. Germline V gene lookup returns CDR1 SGDLS and CDR2 YYNGEE. V was pared by 4 bases and J by 1 base, with 11 bases between.

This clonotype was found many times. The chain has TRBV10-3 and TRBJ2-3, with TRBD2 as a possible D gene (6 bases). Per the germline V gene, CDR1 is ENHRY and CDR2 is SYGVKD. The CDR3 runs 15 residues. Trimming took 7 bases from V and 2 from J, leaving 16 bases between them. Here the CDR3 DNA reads TGTGCCATCAAGGGTAGACTAGAGTTCACAGATACGCAGTATTTT. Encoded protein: CAIKGRLEFTDTQYF.

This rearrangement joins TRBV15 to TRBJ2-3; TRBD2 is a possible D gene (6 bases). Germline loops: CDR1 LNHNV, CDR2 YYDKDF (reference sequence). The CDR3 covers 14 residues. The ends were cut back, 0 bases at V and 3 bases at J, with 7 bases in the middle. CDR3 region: CATSRDGGTDTQYF. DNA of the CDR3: TGTGCCACCAGCAGAGATGGGGGGACAGATACGCAGTATTTT.

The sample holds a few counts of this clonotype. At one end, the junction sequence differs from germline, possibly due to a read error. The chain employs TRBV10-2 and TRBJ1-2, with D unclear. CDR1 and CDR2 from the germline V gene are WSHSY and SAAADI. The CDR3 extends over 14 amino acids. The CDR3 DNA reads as TGCTCCAGCAGTGAGTCGACTGGGAGCTATGGCTACACCTTC. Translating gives CSSSESTGSYGYTF.

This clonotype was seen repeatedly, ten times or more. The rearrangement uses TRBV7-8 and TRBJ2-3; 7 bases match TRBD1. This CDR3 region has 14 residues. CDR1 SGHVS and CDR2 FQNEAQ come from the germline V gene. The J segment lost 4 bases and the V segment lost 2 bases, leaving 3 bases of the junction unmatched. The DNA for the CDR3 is TGTGCCAGCAGCTTATCAACAGGGGCAGATACGCAGTATTTT. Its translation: CASSLSTGADTQYF.

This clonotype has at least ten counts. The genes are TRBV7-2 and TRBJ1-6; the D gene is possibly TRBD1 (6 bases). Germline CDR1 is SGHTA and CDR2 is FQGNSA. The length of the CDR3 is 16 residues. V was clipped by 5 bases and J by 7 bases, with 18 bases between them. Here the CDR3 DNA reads TGTGCCAGCAGCCCCCGCTCGAGGGGGGACAATTCACCCCTCCACTTT. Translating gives CASSPRSRGDNSPLHF.

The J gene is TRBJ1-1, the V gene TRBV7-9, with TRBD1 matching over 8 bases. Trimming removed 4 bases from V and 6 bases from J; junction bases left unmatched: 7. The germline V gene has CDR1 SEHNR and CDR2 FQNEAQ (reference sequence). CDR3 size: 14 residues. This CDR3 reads CASSSARGLAEAFF. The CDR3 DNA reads TGTGCCAGCAGCTCCGCCAGGGGGCTGGCTGAAGCTTTCTTT.

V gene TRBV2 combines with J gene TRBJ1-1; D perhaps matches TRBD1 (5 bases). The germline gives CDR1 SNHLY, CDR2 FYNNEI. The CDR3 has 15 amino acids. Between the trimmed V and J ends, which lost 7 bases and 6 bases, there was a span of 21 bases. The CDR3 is CASIATSRGLAEAFF. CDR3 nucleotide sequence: TGTGCCAGCATTGCGACTAGCCGGGGCCTAGCTGAAGCTTTCTTT.

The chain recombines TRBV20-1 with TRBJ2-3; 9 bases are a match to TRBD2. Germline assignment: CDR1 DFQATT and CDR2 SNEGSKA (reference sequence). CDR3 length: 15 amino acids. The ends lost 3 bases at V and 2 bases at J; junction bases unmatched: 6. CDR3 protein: CSARTTSGNTDTQYF. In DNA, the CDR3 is TGCAGTGCTAGGACGACTAGCGGAAACACAGATACGCAGTATTTT.

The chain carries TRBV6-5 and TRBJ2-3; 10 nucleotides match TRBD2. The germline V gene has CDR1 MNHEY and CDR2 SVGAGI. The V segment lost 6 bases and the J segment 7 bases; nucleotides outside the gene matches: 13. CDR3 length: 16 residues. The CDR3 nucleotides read TGTGCCAGCAGATCTAGCGGGGGCCACATTTTGAATACGCAGTATTTT. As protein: CASRSSGGHILNTQYF.

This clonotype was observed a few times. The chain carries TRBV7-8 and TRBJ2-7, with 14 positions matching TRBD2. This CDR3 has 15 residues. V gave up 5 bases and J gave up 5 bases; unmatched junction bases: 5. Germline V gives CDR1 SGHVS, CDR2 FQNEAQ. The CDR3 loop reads CASSPTSGGAHEQYF. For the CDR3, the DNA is TGTGCCAGCAGCCCGACTAGCGGGGGGGCCCACGAGCAGTACTTC.